The next 23 T cell receptor beta chains were all read from a single sample in a study of OX40 agonist ivuxolimab in advanced cancers. Assay used: immunoSEQ multiplex PCR; TCRdb lists only in-frame clones, some missing. This table has some 33,000 clones, about four fifths appearing once. The starting material was CD4+ or CD8+ T cells sorted from blood, obtained in a trial of the OX40 agonist ivuxolimab. These receptors came from an adult with an advanced solid tumor such as melanoma, head and neck, liver or kidney cancer.

The genes are TRBV11-1 and TRBJ1-3; D gene unclear. The CDR3 length is 15 residues. CDR1 SGHAT and CDR2 FQDESV come from the germline V gene (reference sequence). The ends were cut back, 6 bases at V and 3 bases at J, with 15 bases in the middle. The CDR3 coding sequence is TGTGCCAGCAGTACCGACGGAGGCTATGGAAACACCATATATTTT. As protein: CASSTDGGYGNTIYF. Full variable domain (remainder filled in from reference TRBV11-1 and TRBJ1-3): EAEVAQSPRYKITEKSQAVAFWCDPISGHATLYWYRQILGQGPELLVQFQDESVVDDSQLPKDRFSAERLKGVDSTLKIQPAELGDSAMYLCASSTDGGYGNTIYFGEGSWLTVV.

This chain joins TRBV5-4 and TRBJ1-1, with 10 bases identical to TRBD1. This CDR3 is 14 amino acids long. CDR1 and CDR2 (germline): SGHNT, YYREEE (reference sequence). V gave up 4 bases and J gave up 2 bases; unmatched junction bases: 2. The CDR3 loop reads CASSRTGGNTEAFF. CDR3 nucleotides: TGTGCCAGCAGCCGGACAGGGGGAAACACTGAAGCTTTCTTT. The full variable domain, its missing parts supplied by reference TRBV5-4 and TRBJ1-1, is ETGVTQSPTHLIKTRGQQVTLRCSSQSGHNTVSWYQQALGQGPQFIFQYYREEENGRGNFPPRFSGLQFPNYSSELNVNALELDDSALYLCASSRTGGNTEAFFGQGTRLTVV.

This clone is large (0.1 to 1%) in the sample. The chain uses TRBV27 and TRBJ2-1; 8 bases agree with TRBD1. This CDR3 is built from 15 residues. The junction had 5 bases not matched to a gene; V was cut back by 0 bases and J by 7 bases. CDR1 is MNHEY, CDR2 SMNVEV, per germline (reference sequence). The CDR3 sequence: CASSLSARGRNEQFF. The DNA of the CDR3 is TGTGCCAGCAGTTTATCGGCCAGGGGGCGGAATGAGCAGTTCTTC.

This chain uses TRBV27 with TRBJ1-2; D is unclear. The germline V gene has CDR1 MNHEY and CDR2 SMNVEV (reference sequence). Trimming stripped 3 bases from V and 0 bases from J, with 5 bases between. The CDR3 runs to 13 residues. DNA for the CDR3: TGTGCCAGCAGTTTCAGTCCTAACTATGGCTACACCTTC. It yields the protein CASSFSPNYGYTF.

V usage is TRBV6-5 and J usage is TRBJ1-2; 9 bases are shared with TRBD1. Per the germline V gene, CDR1 is MNHEY and CDR2 is SVGAGI. The CDR3 spans 15 residues. V shed 0 bases and J 8 bases; nucleotides not matched to a gene: 7. The CDR3 DNA reads TGTGCCAGCAGTTACTCCACAGGGGGCTTAGAGGGCTACACCTTC. It yields the protein CASSYSTGGLEGYTF.

The V gene is TRBV6-5, the J gene TRBJ1-1; D not certain. V lost 2 bases, J lost 1 base, and 8 bases lay in between. Germline V lookup: CDR1 MNHEY, CDR2 SVGAGI. CDR3 size: 14 residues. DNA for the CDR3: TGTGCCAGCAGTTACGTTGGCGGGAACACTGAAGCTTTCTTT. Translating it yields CASSYVGGNTEAFF.

J is TRBJ2-5 and V is TRBV7-2, with 15 bases aligning to TRBD2. The ends lost 5 bases at V and 5 bases at J; junction bases unmatched: 3. Germline CDR1 SGHTA, CDR2 FQGNSA. The CDR3 totals 15 residues. CDR3 nucleotide sequence: TGTGCCAGCAGCGTCGGACTAGCGGGGGGGGAGACCCAGTACTTC. Translated, it gives CASSVGLAGGETQYF.

In this sample, this clone turned up a few times. The chain has TRBV2 and TRBJ2-3, with 9 bases matching TRBD2. The ends lost 4 bases at V and 3 bases at J; junction bases unmatched: 8. The CDR3 is 16 residues long. CDR1 and CDR2 from the germline V gene are SNHLY and FYNNEI. For the CDR3, the DNA is TGTGCCAGCAGTGTGGGAGCGGGAGGTGTTACAGATACGCAGTATTTT. Its translation: CASSVGAGGVTDTQYF. Full variable domain (missing parts from reference TRBV2 and TRBJ2-3): EPEVTQTPSHQVTQMGQEVILRCVPISNHLYFYWYRQILGQKVEFLVSFYNNEISEKSEIFDDQFSVERPDGSNFTLKIRSTKLEDSAMYFCASSVGAGGVTDTQYFGPGTRLTVL.

V is TRBV6-6 and J is TRBJ2-2; 12 bases fit TRBD2. Germline V gives CDR1 MNHNY, CDR2 SVGAGI (reference sequence). The CDR3 totals 14 residues. CDR3 loop: CAGASGRDTGELFF. DNA for the CDR3: TGTGCGGGGGCTAGCGGGAGGGACACCGGGGAGCTGTTTTTT.

The J gene is TRBJ1-6, the V gene TRBV27, with unresolved D. Trimming took off 3 bases at V and 9 bases at J, with 12 bases between the two ends. The germline CDR1 and CDR2 sequences are MNHEY and SMNVEV (reference sequence). The CDR3 has 14 residues. The CDR3 DNA sequence: TGTGCCAGCAGTTTCGGGCAGGAGATTTCACCCCTCCACTTT. Protein sequence: CASSFGQEISPLHF.

The rearrangement links TRBV7-9 to TRBJ2-2; D not resolved. Trimming took off 2 bases at V and 6 bases at J, with 7 bases between the two ends. The CDR3 covers 13 residues. Germline CDR1 SEHNR, CDR2 FQNEAQ (reference sequence). The CDR3: CASSLSLSGELFF. The DNA of the CDR3 is TGTGCCAGCAGCTTAAGTCTCTCCGGGGAGCTGTTTTTT. Complete variable domain (other parts from reference TRBV7-9 and TRBJ2-2): DTGVSQNPRHKITKRGQNVTFRCDPISEHNRLYWYRQTLGQGPEFLTYFQNEAQLEKSRLLSDRFSAERPKGSFSTLEIQRTEQGDSAMYLCASSLSLSGELFFGEGSRLTVL.

This clone was seen a handful of times. The chain is built from TRBV19 and TRBJ1-5; D gene uncertain. Trimming removed 4 bases at V and 7 bases at J, with 14 bases between. This CDR3 region has 14 residues. Per germline, CDR1 LNHDA and CDR2 SQIVND (reference sequence). CDR3 DNA sequence: TGTGCCAGTAGTACCCTTGGGATAAACCAGCCCCAGCATTTT. It translates to CASSTLGINQPQHF.

The chain carries TRBV2 and TRBJ1-2, with 7 bases fitting TRBD1. CDR1 and CDR2 from the germline V gene are SNHLY and FYNNEI. V shed 2 bases and J 0 bases; nucleotides not matched to a gene: 6. The CDR3 is 16 amino acids. The CDR3 region has the DNA TGTGCCAGCAGTGAAAGTAGGACAGGAGCTAACTATGGCTACACCTTC. Translating it yields CASSESRTGANYGYTF.

The chain has TRBV28 and TRBJ2-3; the D gene is possibly TRBD1 (6 bases). This CDR3 spans 15 amino acids. Trimming cost V 2 bases and J 2 bases, with 11 bases left between them. Germline CDR1 and CDR2: MDHEN and SYDVKM. The CDR3 coding sequence is TGTGCCAGCAGTTTAGTGGGACAACCCACAGATACGCAGTATTTT. It codes for CASSLVGQPTDTQYF. The full variable domain, rest sourced from reference TRBV28 and TRBJ2-3, is DVKVTQSSRYLVKRTGEKVFLECVQDMDHENMFWYRQDPGLGLRLIYFSYDVKMKEKGDIPEGYSVSREKKERFSLILESASTNQTSMYLCASSLVGQPTDTQYFGPGTRLTVL.

The genes are TRBV4-1 and TRBJ1-1; the D gene is possibly TRBD1 (5 bases). V dropped 1 base and J dropped 7 bases, with 10 bases sitting between them. The CDR3 has 13 residues. Looked up from germline, CDR1 is MGHRA and CDR2 is YSYEKL. This CDR3 reads CASSQGRDGEAFF. CDR3 bases: TGCGCCAGCAGCCAAGGCCGGGACGGTGAAGCTTTCTTT.

V usage is TRBV11-2 and J usage is TRBJ1-3; D not certain. Germline V lookup: CDR1 SGHAT, CDR2 FQNNGV. The CDR3 spans 15 residues. With 1 base removed from V and 0 bases from J, the gap between germline ends came to 7 bases. The CDR3 region is CASSLGRFSGNTIYF. In DNA, the CDR3 is TGTGCCAGCAGCTTAGGCAGGTTCTCTGGAAACACCATATATTTT.

The rearrangement links TRBV6-1 to TRBJ1-3; D possibly corresponds to TRBD1 (5 bases). CDR3 length: 16 residues. From germline, CDR1 is MNHNS and CDR2 SASEGT. Trimming cost V 1 base and J 0 bases, with 10 bases left between them. The CDR3 DNA reads TGTGCCAGCAGTGAAGGGGGGACCCCCTCTGGAAACACCATATATTTT. Translated: CASSEGGTPSGNTIYF.

In its sample, this clone was seen many times. CDR3 loop: CASSFLGYTF. CDR3 in DNA: TGTGCCAGCAGCTTTCTCGGCTACACCTTC. The chain recombines TRBV5-6 with TRBJ1-2; D is unclear. Germline V gives CDR1 SGHDT, CDR2 YYEEEE. The CDR3 consists of 10 residues. The V gene lost 2 bases and the J gene lost 8 bases, with 4 bases spanning the gap.

The chain has TRBV29-1 and TRBJ2-5, with 8 bases that match TRBD1. The CDR3 runs to 12 residues. Germline V lookup: CDR1 SQVTM, CDR2 ANQGSEA. After removal of 4 bases from V and 5 bases from J, the junction contained 3 bases not matched to a gene. The chain's CDR3 is CSVGQGWETQYF. CDR3 DNA: TGCAGCGTTGGACAGGGGTGGGAGACCCAGTACTTC.

The chain combines TRBV1 with TRBJ2-7; the listed D gene, TRBD2, was not tested against the DNA. TRBV1 is described as a pseudogene. The CDR3 is 12 amino acids. CDR3: CTPSGRNYEQYF. The CDR3 DNA reads as TGCACCCCTAGCGGGAGGAACTACGAGCAGTACTTC.

This chain links TRBV7-8 with TRBJ1-5; D perhaps matches TRBD1 (5 bases). V lost 0 bases, J lost 4 bases, and 16 bases lay in between. Germline CDR1 is SGHVS and CDR2 is FQNEAQ. This CDR3 comprises 17 residues. The CDR3 coding sequence is TGTGCCAGCAGCTTAGCTTTCCGGGACGGAAATAATCAGCCCCAGCATTTT. This codes for CASSLAFRDGNNQPQHF.

The genes are TRBV5-4 and TRBJ2-1, with D perhaps TRBD1 (5 bases). The CDR3 contains 13 residues. Deletions cut 2 bases from V and 10 bases from J, with 13 bases between. Germline CDR1 reads SGHNT; CDR2 reads YYREEE (reference sequence). CDR3 nucleotides: TGTGCCAGCAGCTTTCTAGGGGTGGCGGAGCAGTTCTTC. Protein product: CASSFLGVAEQFF.

The chain uses TRBV2 and TRBJ2-5; 8 bases agree with TRBD2. Germline CDR1 reads SNHLY; CDR2 reads FYNNEI. The V segment lost 4 bases and the J segment 5 bases; nucleotides outside the gene matches: 3. The CDR3 has 13 residues. CDR3 nucleotide sequence: TGTGCCAGCAGTGCGGGACTAGATGAGACCCAGTACTTC. Its translation: CASSAGLDETQYF.